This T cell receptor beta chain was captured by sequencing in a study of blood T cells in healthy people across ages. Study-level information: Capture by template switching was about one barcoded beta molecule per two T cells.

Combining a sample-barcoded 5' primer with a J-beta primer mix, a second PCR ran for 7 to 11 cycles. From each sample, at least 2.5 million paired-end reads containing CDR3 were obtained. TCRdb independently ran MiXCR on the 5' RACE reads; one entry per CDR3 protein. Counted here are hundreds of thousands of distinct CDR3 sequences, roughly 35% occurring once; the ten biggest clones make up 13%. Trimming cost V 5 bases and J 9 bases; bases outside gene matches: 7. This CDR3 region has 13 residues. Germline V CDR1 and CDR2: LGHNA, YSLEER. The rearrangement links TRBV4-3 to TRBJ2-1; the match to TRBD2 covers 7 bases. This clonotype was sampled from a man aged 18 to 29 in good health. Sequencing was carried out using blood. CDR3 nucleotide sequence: TGCGCCAGCAGCGACGGGGGGAGAGTTGAGCAGTTCTTC. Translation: CASSDGGRVEQFF.